This TCR beta chain derives from a study of blood T cell repertoires in COVID-19. Study information: COVID-19 samples collected from the United States, Italy and Spain covered acute and convalescent phases. PBMCs, B-cell-depleted T cells, or T cells were the source of the cDNA or gDNA that made up the material.

Authors' analysis steps: Estimates of nucleated cell counts were drawn from the amplification of reference gene primers. Some clones are missing from TCRdb's copy, which holds only in-frame ones; the method was immunoSEQ multiplex PCR. V, J and clone size were drawn from that table, and D and trimming were deduced from the DNA. This sample carries around 270,000 clones, 84% of them seen once, and the ten largest clones take approximately 1.5%. This clone has just one count. The CDR3 is 14 residues long. Germline-derived CDR1 and CDR2 are SGHRS and YFSETQ. V was pared by 0 bases and J by 4 bases, with 10 bases between.

V is TRBV5-1 and J is TRBJ2-5; perhaps TRBD1 as D (5 bases). The clonotype originates from a woman between 40 and 50 years old who had recovered from COVID-19. Sequenced: peripheral blood. CDR3 amino acids: CASSLGQTGETQYF. CDR3 DNA sequence: TGCGCCAGCAGCTTGGGACAGACGGGAGAGACCCAGTACTTC.